The present entry profiles one T cell receptor (beta chain) with its context. What it recognizes is unknown. This sample is drawn from a study of spatial heterogeneity in lung cancer. Findings of the study overall: Counts of expanded intratumoral alpha and beta TCRs tracked tumor mutation counts.

V lost 4 bases and J lost 7; bases outside the gene matches: 5. The length of the CDR3 is 14 residues. Germline CDR1 is MGHRA and CDR2 is YSYEKL. The time point was: sample taken at primary tumor resection. MiXCR, run by TCRdb on the 5' RACE reads, gives a single entry per CDR3 protein. The table has some 6,700 distinct CDR3 sequences, 11% to 15% seen once; the top ten hold more than 8.5%. This chain connects TRBV4-1 to TRBJ1-2, with 11 bases identical to TRBD1. The receptor's source is a male donor with early-stage non-small cell lung cancer. The sequencing used lung tumor tissue, collected at surgery. The CDR3 DNA reads as TGCGCCAGCAGCCCCCGGGACAGGGGGTCTGGCTACACCTTC. Translation gives CASSPRDRGSGYTF.